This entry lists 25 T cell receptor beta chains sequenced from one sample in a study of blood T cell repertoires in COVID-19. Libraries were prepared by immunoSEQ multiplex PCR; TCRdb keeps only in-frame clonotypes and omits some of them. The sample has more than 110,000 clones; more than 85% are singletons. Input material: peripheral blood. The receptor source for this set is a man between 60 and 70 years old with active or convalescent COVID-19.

The CDR3 sequence is CASSFAHGGIIYF. The CDR3 nucleotides are TGTGCCAGCAGTTTCGCCCACGGGGGGATCATATATTTT. This sequence joins TRBV2 and TRBJ1-3, with a weak D call TRBD1 (5 bases). There are 13 residues in the CDR3. V gave up 5 bases and J gave up 12 bases, with 17 bases separating them. Germline CDR1 is SNHLY and CDR2 is FYNNEI.

CDR3 residues: CASIQDRPSTDTQYF. For the CDR3, the DNA is TGCGCCAGCATCCAGGACAGACCTAGCACAGATACGCAGTATTTT. The chain combines TRBV10-2 with TRBJ2-3, with a weak D call TRBD1 (6 bases). This CDR3 is 15 amino acids long. The germline V and J ends were trimmed by 7 bases and 0 bases, with 14 bases remaining between them. Per germline, CDR1 WSHSY and CDR2 SAAADI.

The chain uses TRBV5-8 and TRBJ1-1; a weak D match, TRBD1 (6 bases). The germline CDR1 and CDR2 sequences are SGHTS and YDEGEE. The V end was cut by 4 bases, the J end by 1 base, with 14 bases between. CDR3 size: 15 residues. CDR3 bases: TGTGCCAGCAGCCAGTCAGGGACACGGAACACTGAAGCTTTCTTT. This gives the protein CASSQSGTRNTEAFF.

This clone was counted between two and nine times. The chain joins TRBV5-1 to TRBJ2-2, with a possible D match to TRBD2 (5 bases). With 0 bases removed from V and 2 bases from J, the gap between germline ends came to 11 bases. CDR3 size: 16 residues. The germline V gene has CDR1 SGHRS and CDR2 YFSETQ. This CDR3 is CASSLASLGNTGELFF. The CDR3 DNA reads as TGCGCCAGCAGCTTGGCTAGCCTAGGAAACACCGGGGAGCTGTTTTTT.

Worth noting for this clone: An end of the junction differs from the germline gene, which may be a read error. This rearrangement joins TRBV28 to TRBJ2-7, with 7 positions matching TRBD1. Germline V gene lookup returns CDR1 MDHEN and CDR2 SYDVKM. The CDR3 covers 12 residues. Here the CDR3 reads CASSSLTTGMNF. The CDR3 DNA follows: TGTGCCAGCAGTTCCCTAACGACAGGGATGAACTTC.

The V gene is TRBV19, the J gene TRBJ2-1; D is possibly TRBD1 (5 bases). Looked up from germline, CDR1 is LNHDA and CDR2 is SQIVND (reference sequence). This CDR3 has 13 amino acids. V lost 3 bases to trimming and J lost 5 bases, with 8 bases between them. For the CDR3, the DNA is TGTGCCAGTAGTATCTCCAGGGACAATGAGCAGTTCTTC. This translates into CASSISRDNEQFF.

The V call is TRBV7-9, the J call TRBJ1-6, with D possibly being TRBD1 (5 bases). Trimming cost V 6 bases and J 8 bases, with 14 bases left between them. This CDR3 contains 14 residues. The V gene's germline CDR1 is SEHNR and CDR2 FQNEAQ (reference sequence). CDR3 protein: CASRRRGADSPLHF. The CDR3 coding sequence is TGTGCCAGCAGGCGGAGGGGCGCGGATTCACCCCTCCACTTT.

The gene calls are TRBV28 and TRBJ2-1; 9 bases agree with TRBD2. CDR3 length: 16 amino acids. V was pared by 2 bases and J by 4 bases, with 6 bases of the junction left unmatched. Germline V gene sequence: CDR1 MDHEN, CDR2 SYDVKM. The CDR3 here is CASSLISGSVYNEQFF. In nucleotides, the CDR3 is TGTGCCAGCAGTTTAATTAGCGGGAGTGTTTACAATGAGCAGTTCTTC.

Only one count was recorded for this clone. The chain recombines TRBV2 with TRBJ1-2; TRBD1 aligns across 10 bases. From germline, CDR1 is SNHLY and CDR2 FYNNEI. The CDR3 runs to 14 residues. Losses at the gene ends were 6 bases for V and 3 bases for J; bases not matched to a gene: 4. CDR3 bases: TGTGCCAGCAGAGCCGGGACAGGGGACTATGGCTACACCTTC. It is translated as CASRAGTGDYGYTF.

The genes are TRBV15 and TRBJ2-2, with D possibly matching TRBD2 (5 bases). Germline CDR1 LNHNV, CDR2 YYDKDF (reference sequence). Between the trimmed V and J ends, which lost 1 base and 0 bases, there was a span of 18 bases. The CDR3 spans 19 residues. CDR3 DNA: TGTGCCACCAGCAGAGCGTGGGGAGTAAGAAAAGCGAACACCGGGGAGCTGTTTTTT. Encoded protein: CATSRAWGVRKANTGELFF.

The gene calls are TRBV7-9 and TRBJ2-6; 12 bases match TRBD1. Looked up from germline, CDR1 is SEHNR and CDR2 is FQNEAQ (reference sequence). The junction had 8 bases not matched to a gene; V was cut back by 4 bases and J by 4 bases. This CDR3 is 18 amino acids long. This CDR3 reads CASSSRDRGLWGANVLTF. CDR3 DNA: TGTGCCAGCAGCTCCCGGGACAGGGGGCTTTGGGGGGCCAACGTCCTGACTTTC.

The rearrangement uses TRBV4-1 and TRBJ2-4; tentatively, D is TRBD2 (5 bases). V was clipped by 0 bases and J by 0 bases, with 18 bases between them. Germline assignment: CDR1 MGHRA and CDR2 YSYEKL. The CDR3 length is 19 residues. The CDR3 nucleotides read TGCGCCAGCAGCCAAGATTGGGGTGGGAGTAGCGCAGCCAAAAACATTCAGTACTTC. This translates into CASSQDWGGSSAAKNIQYF.

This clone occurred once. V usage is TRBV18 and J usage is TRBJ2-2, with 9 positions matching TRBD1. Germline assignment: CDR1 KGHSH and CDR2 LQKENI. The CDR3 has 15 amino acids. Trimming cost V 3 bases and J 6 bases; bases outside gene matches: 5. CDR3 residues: CASSPDRGFAGELFF. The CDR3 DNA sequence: TGTGCCAGCTCACCTGACAGGGGGTTCGCCGGGGAGCTGTTTTTT. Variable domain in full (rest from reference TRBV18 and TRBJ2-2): NAGVMQNPRHLVRRRGQEARLRCSPMKGHSHVYWYRQLPEEGLKFMVYLQKENIIDESGMPKERFSAEFPKEGPSILRIQQVVRGDSAAYFCASSPDRGFAGELFFGEGSRLTVL.

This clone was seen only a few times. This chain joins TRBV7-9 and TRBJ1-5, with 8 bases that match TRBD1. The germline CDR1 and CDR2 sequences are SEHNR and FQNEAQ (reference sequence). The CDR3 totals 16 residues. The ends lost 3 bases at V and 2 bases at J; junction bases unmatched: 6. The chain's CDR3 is CASSLDRVGRNQPQHF. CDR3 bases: TGTGCCAGCAGCTTGGACAGGGTTGGGCGCAATCAGCCCCAGCATTTT.

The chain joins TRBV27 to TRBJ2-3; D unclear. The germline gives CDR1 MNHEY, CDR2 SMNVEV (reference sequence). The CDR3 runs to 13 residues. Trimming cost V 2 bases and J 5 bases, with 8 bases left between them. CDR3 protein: CASSLLRGDTQYF. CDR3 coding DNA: TGTGCCAGCAGTTTACTCCGAGGAGATACGCAGTATTTT.

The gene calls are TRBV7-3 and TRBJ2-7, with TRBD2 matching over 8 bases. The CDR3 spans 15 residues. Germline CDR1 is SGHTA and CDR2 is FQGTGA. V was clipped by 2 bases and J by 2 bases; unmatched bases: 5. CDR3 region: CASSLGAGVAYEQYF. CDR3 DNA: TGTGCCAGCAGCTTAGGAGCGGGAGTAGCCTACGAGCAGTACTTC.

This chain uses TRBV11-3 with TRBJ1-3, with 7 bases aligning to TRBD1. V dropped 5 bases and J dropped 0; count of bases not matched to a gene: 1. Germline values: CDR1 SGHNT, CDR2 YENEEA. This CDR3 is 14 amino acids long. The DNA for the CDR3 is TGTGCCAGCAGCCCAGGGGGCTCTGGAAACACCATATATTTT. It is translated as CASSPGGSGNTIYF.

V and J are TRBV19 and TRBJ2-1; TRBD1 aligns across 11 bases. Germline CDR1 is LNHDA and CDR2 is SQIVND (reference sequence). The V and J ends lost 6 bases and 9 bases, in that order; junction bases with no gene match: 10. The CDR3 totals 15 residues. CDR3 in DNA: TGTGCCAGTAGAGCAAGGGGACAGGGGGTTGGTGAGCAGTTCTTC. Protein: CASRARGQGVGEQFF.

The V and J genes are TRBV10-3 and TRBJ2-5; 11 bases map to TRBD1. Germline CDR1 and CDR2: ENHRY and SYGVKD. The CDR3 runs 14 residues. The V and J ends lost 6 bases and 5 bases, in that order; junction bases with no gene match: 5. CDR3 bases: TGTGCCATCAGCGGACAGGGGGCCGGGGAGACCCAGTACTTC. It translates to CAISGQGAGETQYF.

The CDR3 here is CASSDTDNEKLFF. The DNA of the CDR3 is TGTGCCAGCAGTGACACAGATAATGAAAAACTGTTTTTT. The V and J genes are TRBV2 and TRBJ1-4; D remains ambiguous. V shed 3 bases and J shed 4 bases, with 6 bases lying between them. Per germline, CDR1 SNHLY and CDR2 FYNNEI. CDR3 length: 13 residues.

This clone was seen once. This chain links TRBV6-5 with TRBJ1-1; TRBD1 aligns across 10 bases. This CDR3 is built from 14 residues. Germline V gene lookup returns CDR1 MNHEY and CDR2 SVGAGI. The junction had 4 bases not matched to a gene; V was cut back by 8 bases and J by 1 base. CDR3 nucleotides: TGTGCCAGCGACAGGGGGCTCCCGAACACTGAAGCTTTCTTT. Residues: CASDRGLPNTEAFF.

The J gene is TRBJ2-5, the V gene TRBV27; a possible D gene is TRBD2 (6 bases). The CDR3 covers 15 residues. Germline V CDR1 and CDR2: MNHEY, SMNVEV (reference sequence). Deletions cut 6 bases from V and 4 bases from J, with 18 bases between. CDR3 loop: CASSRNLGGGETQYF. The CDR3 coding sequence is TGTGCCAGCAGCCGAAACCTCGGGGGTGGAGAGACCCAGTACTTC.

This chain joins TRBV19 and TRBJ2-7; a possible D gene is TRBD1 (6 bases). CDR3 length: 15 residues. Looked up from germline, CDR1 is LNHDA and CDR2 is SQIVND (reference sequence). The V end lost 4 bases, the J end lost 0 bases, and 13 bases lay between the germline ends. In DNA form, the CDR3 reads TGTGCCAGTAGTACCGACAGGCTCAGCTCCTACGAGCAGTACTTC. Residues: CASSTDRLSSYEQYF.

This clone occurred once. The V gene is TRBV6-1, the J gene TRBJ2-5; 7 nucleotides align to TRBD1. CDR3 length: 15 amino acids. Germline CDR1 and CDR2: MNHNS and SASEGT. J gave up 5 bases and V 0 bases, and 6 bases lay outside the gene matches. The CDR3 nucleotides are TGTGCCAGCAGTGAAGCAAGAGGGGGCTGGGAGACCCAGTACTTC. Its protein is CASSEARGGWETQYF.

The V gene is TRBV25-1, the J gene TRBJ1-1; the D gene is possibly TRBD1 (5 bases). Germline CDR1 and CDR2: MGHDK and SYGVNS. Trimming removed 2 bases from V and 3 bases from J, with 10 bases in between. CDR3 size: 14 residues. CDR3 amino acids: CASSEPRGDTEAFF. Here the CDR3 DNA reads TGTGCCAGCAGTGAACCCCGGGGGGACACTGAAGCTTTCTTT.